The 27 T cell receptor beta chains presented below share a single source sample, sequenced in a study of CD8+CD57+ T cells in acquired aplastic anemia. Investigators profiled TCR beta VDJ and CDR3 from genomic DNA template. TCRdb fed the reads into MiXCR, producing one record per CDR3 protein. The sample consists of 200,000 to 250,000 distinct CDR3 sequences, approximately 51% of them appearing once. Individuals selected for sequencing had exhibited CD8+CD57+ cell expansion on flow cytometry. Source material: sorted CD4+, CD8+, or CD8+CD57+ T cells (not recorded which) from PBMCs. The receptors originated from a human donor with aplastic anemia.

Ten or more counts support this clonotype. The rearrangement joins TRBV2 to TRBJ1-5; D gene unclear. The CDR3 is made up of 15 amino acids. CDR1 and CDR2 from the germline V gene are SNHLY and FYNNEI. V lost 7 bases and J lost 1, with 14 bases in between. This chain's CDR3 is CASTLDRGSNQPQHF. CDR3 DNA sequence: TGTGCCAGCACCCTTGACCGGGGAAGCAATCAGCCCCAGCATTTT.

In its sample, this clonotype was seen many times. The genes are TRBV4-2 and TRBJ1-5; maybe TRBD1 (5 bases). Trimming removed 3 bases at V and 9 bases at J, with 21 bases between. Germline CDR1 is LGHNA and CDR2 is YNFKEQ. CDR3 length equals 16 residues. CDR3 protein: CASSQRVGTPGPPQHF. DNA of the CDR3: TGTGCCAGCAGCCAGAGAGTCGGGACTCCCGGTCCGCCCCAGCATTTT.

The chain recombines TRBV6-1 with TRBJ2-3; tentatively, D is TRBD2 (7 bases). V lost 5 bases, J lost 4 bases, and 19 bases lay in between. The CDR3 has 16 amino acids. Germline CDR1 MNHNS, CDR2 SASEGT. The CDR3 loop reads CASSNSGGAQADTQYF. CDR3 bases: TGTGCCAGCAGTAATTCGGGGGGCGCTCAAGCAGATACGCAGTATTTT.

There are many counts of this clonotype. This chain joins TRBV11-3 and TRBJ2-2, with D unclear. Trimming pared 1 base from V and 1 base from J, leaving 4 bases between. CDR3 size: 14 residues. Per germline, CDR1 SGHNT and CDR2 YENEEA. The CDR3 reads CASSLGGNTGELFF. The DNA of the CDR3 is TGTGCCAGCAGCTTAGGAGGGAACACCGGGGAGCTGTTTTTT.

There are many counts of this clonotype. The J gene is TRBJ2-7, the V gene TRBV7-9; D remains unclear. The CDR3 spans 14 residues. Trimming left V 1 base short and J 0 bases short, with 7 bases between. Germline CDR1 is SEHNR and CDR2 is FQNEAQ (reference sequence). This CDR3 is CASSLGPSSYEQYF. Written as DNA, the CDR3 is TGTGCCAGCAGCTTAGGACCGAGCTCCTACGAGCAGTACTTC.

The V and J genes are TRBV3-1 and TRBJ1-3; D gene unclear. Germline CDR1 reads LGHDT; CDR2 reads YNNKEL (reference sequence). The CDR3 consists of 15 residues. Trimming stripped 2 bases from V and 0 bases from J, with 8 bases between. The CDR3 bases are TGTGCCAGCAGCCAACCCGAGAGCTCTGGAAACACCATATATTTT. Its translation is CASSQPESSGNTIYF. Full variable domain (outside the CDR3, taken from reference TRBV3-1 and TRBJ1-3): DTAVSQTPKYLVTQMGNDKSIKCEQNLGHDTMYWYKQDSKKFLKIMFSYNNKELIINETVPNRFSPKSPDKAHLNLHINSLELGDSAVYFCASSQPESSGNTIYFGEGSWLTVV.

In its sample, this clonotype was seen a few times. The chain joins TRBV18 to TRBJ1-2, with 7 positions matching TRBD1. In germline, CDR1 is KGHSH, CDR2 LQKENI. V trimming: 2 bases; J trimming: 3 bases; junction bases outside the gene matches: 3. This CDR3 has 14 residues. The CDR3 protein is CASSPMRGHYGYTF. In DNA form, the CDR3 reads TGTGCCAGCTCACCAATGAGGGGGCACTATGGCTACACCTTC.

The V gene is TRBV29-1, the J gene TRBJ2-7; 8 nucleotides match TRBD1. Germline loops: CDR1 SQVTM, CDR2 ANQGSEA. This CDR3 comprises 11 residues. The V gene end was trimmed by 7 bases and the J gene end by 5 bases; junction bases not matched to a gene: 4. DNA of the CDR3: TGCAGCGCCGGACAGGGACACGAGCAGTACTTC. This encodes CSAGQGHEQYF.

CDR3 sequence (DNA): TGTGCCAGCAGCGTAGATACGACAGATACGCAGCATTTT. It specifies CASSVDTTDTQHF. The rearrangement uses TRBV9 and TRBJ2-3; perhaps TRBD1 as D (5 bases). Gene TRBJ1-5 matches the end of the DNA better, so the J call may be wrong. The CDR3 consists of 13 residues. The germline gives CDR1 SGDLS, CDR2 YYNGEE.

This clonotype showed up many times. The J gene is TRBJ2-3, the V gene TRBV5-6; D is possibly TRBD2 (6 bases). The CDR3 length is 14 residues. V was cut by 7 bases and J by 5 bases, with 17 bases left in between. Per germline, CDR1 SGHDT and CDR2 YYEEEE. The CDR3 DNA follows: TGTGCCAGCTGCCTCGTGAGGGGAGGAGATACGCAGTATTTT. Amino acids: CASCLVRGGDTQYF.

The chain recombines TRBV10-1 with TRBJ2-2; the match to TRBD2 covers 7 bases. Germline V gene data show CDR1 as WNHNN and CDR2 as SYGVQD (reference sequence). This CDR3 comprises 16 residues. The V gene end was trimmed by 8 bases and the J gene end by 3 bases; junction bases not matched to a gene: 12. CDR3 nucleotides: TGCGCCAGCGGTTTTTTAGCGGGCGAGGACACCGGGGAGCTGTTTTTT. Its translation: CASGFLAGEDTGELFF.

The chain has TRBV2 and TRBJ2-2; D gene unclear. Germline CDR1 is SNHLY and CDR2 is FYNNEI. The CDR3 runs to 11 residues. V lost 4 bases and J lost 9, with 6 bases in between. The CDR3 bases are TGTGCCAGCAGTGTATTTTGGGAGCTGTTTTTT. The encoded protein is CASSVFWELFF.

The sample holds many counts of this clonotype. The chain uses TRBV7-9 and TRBJ2-5; D may be TRBD2 (7 bases). The germline V gene has CDR1 SEHNR and CDR2 FQNEAQ (reference sequence). The CDR3 length is 14 residues. The ends were cut back, 3 bases at V and 4 bases at J, with 12 bases in the middle. The CDR3 is CASSFAGGLETQYF. The CDR3 DNA reads TGTGCCAGCAGCTTTGCCGGGGGGCTAGAGACCCAGTACTTC.

The V and J genes are TRBV29-1 and TRBJ2-7, with TRBD2 matching over 9 bases. Germline loops: CDR1 SQVTM, CDR2 ANQGSEA. This CDR3 spans 13 amino acids. Trimming removed 4 bases from V and 3 bases from J; junction bases left unmatched: 4. CDR3 protein: CSVVLAGNYEQYV. Written as DNA, the CDR3 is TGCAGCGTTGTTCTAGCGGGGAACTACGAGCAGTACGTC.

V usage is TRBV15 and J usage is TRBJ2-1; D is perhaps TRBD1 or TRBD2 (6 bases each). Germline assignment: CDR1 LNHNV and CDR2 YYDKDF (reference sequence). The CDR3 has 15 residues. The germline V and J ends were trimmed by 1 base and 7 bases, with 14 bases remaining between them. In nucleotides, the CDR3 is TGTGCCACCAGCAGAGGAGGGGGAGGTGTGAATGAGCAGTTCTTC. This sequence encodes CATSRGGGGVNEQFF. The variable domain in full, completed from reference TRBV15 and TRBJ2-1, reads DAMVIQNPRYQVTQFGKPVTLSCSQTLNHNVMYWYQQKSSQAPKLLFHYYDKDFNNEADTPDNFQSRRPNTSFCFLDIRSPGLGDTAMYLCATSRGGGGVNEQFFGPGTRLTVL.

This chain links TRBV2 with TRBJ2-2; 8 bases map to TRBD2. V lost 1 base to trimming and J lost 1 base; unmatched junction nucleotides: 2. CDR1 is SNHLY, CDR2 FYNNEI, per germline. This CDR3 comprises 16 residues. This CDR3 reads CASSEVSGENTGELFF. The CDR3 region has the DNA TGTGCCAGCAGTGAAGTTAGCGGGGAGAACACCGGGGAGCTGTTTTTT.

The genes are TRBV20-1 and TRBJ2-7, with 7 bases matching TRBD1. CDR3 length: 12 residues. The ends lost 2 bases at V and 2 bases at J; junction bases unmatched: 0. Germline V gene data show CDR1 as DFQATT and CDR2 as SNEGSKA (reference sequence). The CDR3 DNA follows: TGCAGTGCTAGACAGGGGGCCTACGAGCAGTACTTC. Protein sequence: CSARQGAYEQYF.

As concerns this clonotype: A much larger clone lies one base from this, so it may be a read error. The rearrangement joins TRBV5-4 to TRBJ2-7; D is ambiguous. Germline CDR1 reads SGHNT; CDR2 reads YYREEE (reference sequence). The CDR3 loop spans 15 amino acids. The V gene lost 0 bases and the J gene lost 0 bases, with 10 bases spanning the gap. CDR3: CASSLAAVSSYEQYF. The DNA for the CDR3 is TGTGCCAGCAGCTTGGCCGCAGTAAGCTCCTACGAGCAGTACTTC.

The CDR3 sequence: CASRPGDRGYGYTF. CDR3 nucleotides: TGCGCCAGCAGGCCTGGGGACAGGGGGTATGGCTACACCTTC. The V call is TRBV4-1, the J call TRBJ1-2, with 11 bases identical to TRBD1. CDR1 is MGHRA and CDR2 is YSYEKL in the germline V gene. CDR3 size: 14 residues. The V and J ends lost 6 bases and 5 bases, in that order; junction bases with no gene match: 5.

V and J are TRBV12-3 or TRBV12-4 and TRBJ1-6, with D unresolved. This CDR3 contains 16 residues. Trimming pared 4 bases from V and 10 bases from J, leaving 20 bases between. CDR3 sequence (DNA): TGTGCCAGCAGTTATCCCCCTAGCGGGAGAAGATCACCCCTCCACTTT. This encodes CASSYPPSGRRSPLHF.

This clonotype came up many times. The genes are TRBV7-9 and TRBJ2-3; 8 bases are shared with TRBD1. Germline CDR1 is SEHNR and CDR2 is FQNEAQ (reference sequence). CDR3 length: 15 residues. V shed 5 bases and J 2 bases; nucleotides not matched to a gene: 6. CDR3 in DNA: TGTGCCAGCAGCCGACAGGGGTCCGACACAGATACGCAGTATTTT. As protein: CASSRQGSDTDTQYF.

This clonotype was detected only a few times. The chain uses TRBV15 and TRBJ2-3; 7 bases match TRBD2. Germline V gene data show CDR1 as LNHNV and CDR2 as YYDKDF (reference sequence). V gave up 5 bases and J gave up 0 bases; unmatched junction bases: 5. CDR3 length equals 15 residues. The CDR3 DNA reads TGTGCCACCAGCGGCCGGGAGGCTAGCACAGATACGCAGTATTTT. Residues: CATSGREASTDTQYF.

This chain connects TRBV7-6 to TRBJ2-1; D is uncertain. The CDR3 contains 16 residues. Germline lookup yields CDR1 SGHVS and CDR2 FNYEAQ. Trimming cost V 2 bases and J 0 bases, with 11 bases left between them. The CDR3 nucleotides are TGTGCCAGCAGCTTAAGAGCCGTAAGCTCCTACAATGAGCAGTTCTTC. Protein product: CASSLRAVSSYNEQFF. The full variable domain, completed using reference TRBV7-6 and TRBJ2-1, is GAGVSQSPRYKVTKRGQDVALRCDPISGHVSLYWYRQALGQGPEFLTYFNYEAQQDKSGLPNDRFSAERPEGSISTLTIQRTEQRDSAMYRCASSLRAVSSYNEQFFGPGTRLTVL.

As DNA, the CDR3 is TGTGCCAGCAGCTTAGGGCAGGGTGGGCAGTACTTC. Protein sequence: CASSLGQGGQYF. This chain connects TRBV7-9 to TRBJ2-4; a possible D gene is TRBD1 (5 bases). Trimming pared 1 base from V and 13 bases from J, leaving 11 bases between. The CDR3 has 12 amino acids. The germline gives CDR1 SEHNR, CDR2 FQNEAQ (reference sequence). Full variable domain (rest looked up from reference TRBV7-9 and TRBJ2-4): DTGVSQNPRHKITKRGQNVTFRCDPISEHNRLYWYRQTLGQGPEFLTYFQNEAQLEKSRLLSDRFSAERPKGSFSTLEIQRTEQGDSAMYLCASSLGQGGQYFGAGTRLSVL.

Remarks on this clonotype: One base away lies a much larger clone, so this may be a sequencing read error. Written as DNA, the CDR3 is TGTGCCAGCAGCGTGAGTAGCGGGGCCGCCTACAATGTGCAGTTCTTC. This gives the protein CASSVSSGAAYNVQFF. The chain uses TRBV9 and TRBJ2-1, with TRBD2 identical over 8 bases. The CDR3 totals 16 residues. CDR1 and CDR2 from the germline V gene are SGDLS and YYNGEE.

This clonotype was seen ten or more times. The chain has TRBV20-1 and TRBJ1-5, with 10 bases aligning to TRBD1. V shed 6 bases and J 11 bases; nucleotides not matched to a gene: 7. This CDR3 is 12 amino acids long. Germline-derived CDR1 and CDR2 are DFQATT and SNEGSKA (reference sequence). The CDR3 spells CSARDRGSAQHF. The DNA for the CDR3 is TGCAGTGCCCGGGACAGGGGCTCAGCCCAGCATTTT.

The chain joins TRBV7-2 to TRBJ2-5, with 9 bases fitting TRBD2. V lost 5 bases and J lost 6; bases outside the gene matches: 13. The CDR3 runs 16 residues. Germline CDR1 is SGHTA and CDR2 is FQGNSA. CDR3 DNA sequence: TGTGCCAGCAGCGTTAGACTAGCGGAGGGGCCGAAGACCCAGTACTTC. Translation: CASSVRLAEGPKTQYF.